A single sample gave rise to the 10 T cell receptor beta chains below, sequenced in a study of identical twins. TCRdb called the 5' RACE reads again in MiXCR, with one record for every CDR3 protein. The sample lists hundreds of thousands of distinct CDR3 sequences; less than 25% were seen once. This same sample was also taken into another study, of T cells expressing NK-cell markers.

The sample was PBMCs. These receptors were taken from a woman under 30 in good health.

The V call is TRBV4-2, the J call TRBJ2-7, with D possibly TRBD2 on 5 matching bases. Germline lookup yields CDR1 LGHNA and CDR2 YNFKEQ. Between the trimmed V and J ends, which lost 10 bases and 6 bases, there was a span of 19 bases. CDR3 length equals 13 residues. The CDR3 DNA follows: TGTGCCATCGGCCCCGGGGTGCTCTGCGAGCAGTACTTC. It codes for CAIGPGVLCEQYF.

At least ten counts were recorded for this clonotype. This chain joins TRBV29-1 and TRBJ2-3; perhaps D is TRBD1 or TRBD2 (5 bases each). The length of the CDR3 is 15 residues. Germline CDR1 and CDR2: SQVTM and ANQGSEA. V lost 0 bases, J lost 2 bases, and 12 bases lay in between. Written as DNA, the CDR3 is TGCAGCGTTGAAGATAGGTCCGGGACCACAGATACGCAGTATTTT. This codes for CSVEDRSGTTDTQYF.

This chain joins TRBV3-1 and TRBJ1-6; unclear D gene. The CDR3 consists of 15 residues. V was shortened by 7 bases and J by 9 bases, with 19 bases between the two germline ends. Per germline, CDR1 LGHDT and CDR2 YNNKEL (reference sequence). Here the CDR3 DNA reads TGTGCCAGCACCGCCAGGTATAGTTTGGCTTCACCCCTCCACTTT. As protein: CASTARYSLASPLHF.

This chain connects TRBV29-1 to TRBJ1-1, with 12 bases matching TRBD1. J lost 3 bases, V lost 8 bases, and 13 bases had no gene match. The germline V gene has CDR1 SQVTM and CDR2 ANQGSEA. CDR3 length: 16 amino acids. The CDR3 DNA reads TGCAGCCTGCGGGGACAGGGGGCCGGTGGGGACACTGAAGCTTTCTTT. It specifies CSLRGQGAGGDTEAFF.

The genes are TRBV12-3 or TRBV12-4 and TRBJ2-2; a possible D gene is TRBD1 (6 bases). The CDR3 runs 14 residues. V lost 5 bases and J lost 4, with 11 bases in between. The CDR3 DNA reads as TGTGCCAGCAGTCGACAGGCCTTCACCGGGGAGCTGTTTTTT. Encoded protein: CASSRQAFTGELFF.

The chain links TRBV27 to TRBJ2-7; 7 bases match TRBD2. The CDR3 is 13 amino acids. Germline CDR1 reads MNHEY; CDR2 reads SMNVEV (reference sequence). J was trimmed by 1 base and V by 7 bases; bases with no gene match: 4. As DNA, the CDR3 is TGTGCCAGCACCCAGGGAGGGTCCTACGAGCAGTACTTC. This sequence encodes CASTQGGSYEQYF.

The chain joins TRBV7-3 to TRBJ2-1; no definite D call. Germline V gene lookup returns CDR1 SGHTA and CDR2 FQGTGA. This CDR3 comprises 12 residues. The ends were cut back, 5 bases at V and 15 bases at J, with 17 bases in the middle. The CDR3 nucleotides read TGTGCCAGCAGCCTCATTGACCGAGAGTTGTTCTTC. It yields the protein CASSLIDRELFF.

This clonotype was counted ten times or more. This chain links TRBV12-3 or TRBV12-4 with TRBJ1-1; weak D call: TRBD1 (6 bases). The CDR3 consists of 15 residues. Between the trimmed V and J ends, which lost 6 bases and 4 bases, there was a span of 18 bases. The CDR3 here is CASRRGGTDGTEAFF. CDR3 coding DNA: TGTGCCAGCAGAAGGGGGGGGACGGATGGCACTGAAGCTTTCTTT.

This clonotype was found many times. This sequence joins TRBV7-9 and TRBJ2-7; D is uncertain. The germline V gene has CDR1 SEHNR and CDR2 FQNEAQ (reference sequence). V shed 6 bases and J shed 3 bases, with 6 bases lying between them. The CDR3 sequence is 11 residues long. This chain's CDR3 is CASSFLYEQYF. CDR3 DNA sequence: TGTGCCAGCAGTTTCCTCTACGAGCAGTACTTC.

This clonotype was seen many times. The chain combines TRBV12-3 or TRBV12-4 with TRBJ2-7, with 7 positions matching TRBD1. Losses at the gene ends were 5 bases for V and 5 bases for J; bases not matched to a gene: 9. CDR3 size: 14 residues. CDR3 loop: CASSSLDRAHEQYF. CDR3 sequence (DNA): TGTGCCAGCAGTAGCCTCGACAGGGCCCACGAGCAGTACTTC.